The rows below give T cell receptor beta chains drawn from one sample of a study of T cells after yellow fever vaccination. TCRdb independently ran MiXCR on the 5' RACE reads; one entry per CDR3 protein. The sample has roughly 250,000 distinct CDR3 sequences; over 10% are singletons. The sample here was CD4+ T cells sorted from PBMCs, taken 45 days after the yellow fever booster vaccination. These receptors originate from a man younger than 45 who received the YFV17D yellow fever vaccine. Both conserved end residues are part of each CDR3. Each record gives: D gene, clone size, J gene, V gene, CDR3 protein, CDR3 DNA. D genes are given only for firm matches. Rows may omit the clone size; those that give it use once, few, many or a size class.

NA,NA,TRBJ2-1,TRBV7-2,CASSLLLAEFPFF,TGTGCCAGCAGCTTACTACTCGCAGAGTTCCCGTTCTTC
TRBD2,many,TRBJ2-3,TRBV5-1,CASSRGLPTDTQYF,TGCGCCAGCAGCCGGGGACTACCCACAGATACGCAGTATTTT
NA,NA,TRBJ2-3,TRBV11-2,CASSSPRDTQYF,TGTGCCAGCAGCTCCCCACGGGATACGCAGTATTTT
NA,few,TRBJ2-7,TRBV5-5,CASSLAGQGYSYEQYF,TGTGCCAGCAGCTTGGCCGGGCAGGGTTATTCCTACGAGCAGTACTTC
TRBD2,NA,TRBJ2-3,TRBV18,CASSLLAESTDTQYF,TGTGCCAGCTCACTGCTAGCGGAGAGCACAGATACGCAGTATTTT
NA,few,TRBJ1-1,TRBV27,CASSYRELSTEAFF,TGTGCCAGCAGTTACAGGGAACTATCCACTGAAGCTTTCTTT
NA,NA,TRBJ2-3,TRBV27,CASSFSTGSSTDTQYF,TGTGCCAGCAGTTTTTCGACAGGTTCTAGCACAGATACGCAGTATTTT
NA,NA,TRBJ2-5,TRBV5-1,CASSPGQPGGVETQYF,TGCGCCAGCAGCCCGGGACAGCCGGGAGGCGTAGAGACCCAGTACTTC
NA,NA,TRBJ2-5,TRBV5-6,CASSLVTRDETQYF,TGTGCCAGCAGCTTGGTGACCCGTGACGAGACCCAGTACTTC
NA,few,TRBJ2-3,TRBV12-3/TRBV12-4,CASSRILGTQYF,TGTGCCAGCAGCCGGATACTGGGTACGCAGTATTTT
TRBD2,many,TRBJ2-1,TRBV4-3,CASSQEGLAGDNEQFF,TGCGCCAGCAGCCAAGAAGGACTAGCGGGGGACAATGAGCAGTTCTTC
NA,few,TRBJ2-2,TRBV5-1,CASSLYGPNTGELFF,TGCGCCAGCAGCTTGTATGGGCCGAACACCGGGGAGCTGTTTTTT
NA,few,TRBJ2-7,TRBV12-3/TRBV12-4,CASSLHSDKRQYF,TGTGCCAGCAGTTTACATTCGGACAAACGGCAGTACTTC
TRBD2,many,TRBJ2-7,TRBV7-2,CASSRIAGGSSGEQYF,TGTGCCAGCAGCCGCATAGCGGGAGGGAGTTCGGGCGAGCAGTACTTC
TRBD2,many,TRBJ2-1,TRBV6-2/TRBV6-3,CASSLAGNLPREQFF,TGTGCCAGCAGTTTAGCGGGGAATCTTCCTCGGGAGCAGTTCTTC
NA,NA,TRBJ2-3,TRBV20-1,CSATGNTQYF,TGCAGTGCTACGGGGAATACGCAGTATTTT
NA,NA,TRBJ1-2,TRBV7-9,CASSLDRLGAGTF,TGTGCCAGCAGCTTAGACAGGTTGGGTGCCGGCACCTTC
TRBD2,NA,TRBJ2-1,TRBV27,CASSRPPTSGNYNEQFF,TGTGCCAGCAGCCGCCCCCCGACTAGCGGGAACTACAATGAGCAGTTCTTC
NA,NA,TRBJ2-7,TRBV6-5,CASRYSGSLYEQYF,TGTGCCAGCAGGTATTCCGGGAGCTTATACGAGCAGTACTTC
NA,NA,TRBJ2-1,TRBV20-1,CSARDRREYNEQFF,TGCAGTGCTAGAGATCGCAGAGAATACAATGAGCAGTTCTTC
TRBD1,many,TRBJ2-1,TRBV28,CASSQGAGNEQFF,TGTGCCAGCAGCCAGGGGGCGGGAAATGAGCAGTTCTTC
NA,NA,TRBJ2-1,TRBV4-1,CASSQAGRGMPSNNEQFF,TGCGCCAGCAGCCAAGCTGGGAGGGGGATGCCCTCAAACAATGAGCAGTTCTTC